A selection of T cell receptor beta chains follows, all from one sample in a study of shared clonotypes between healthy human individuals. Profiling relied on immunoSEQ multiplex PCR, and the TCRdb table lists in-frame clones only, not all of them. Altogether about 2 million clones are present, approximately 95% being singletons, with the ten largest covering 1% to 1.3%. Material for sequencing was naive CD8+ T cells sorted from blood. These receptors all come from a man aged 18 to 30 in good health. The CDR3 runs from the conserved cysteine through the conserved F or W. The order of the fields is D gene, V gene, clone size, J gene, CDR3 DNA, CDR3 protein. D genes are given only for firm matches. Rows may omit the clone size; those that give it use once, few, many or a size class.

d_gene: NA; v_gene: TRBV5-4; abundance: NA; j_gene: TRBJ2-7; CDR3nt: TGTGCCAGCAGCTTCCAGGGTGCTGGGGCCTACGAGCAGTACTTC; CDR3aa: CASSFQGAGAYEQYF
d_gene: NA; v_gene: TRBV10-1; abundance: NA; j_gene: TRBJ2-2; CDR3nt: TGCGCCAGCCGAGGGGAGAACACCGGGGAGCTGTTTTTT; CDR3aa: CASRGENTGELFF
d_gene: NA; v_gene: TRBV5-4; abundance: NA; j_gene: TRBJ2-7; CDR3nt: TGTGCCAGCAGCTTGGAGGGGGGGGCCTACGAGCAGTACTTC; CDR3aa: CASSLEGGAYEQYF
d_gene: NA; v_gene: TRBV10-3; abundance: NA; j_gene: TRBJ2-6; CDR3nt: TGTGCCATCAGTGAGGGTGAATGGGCCAACGTCCTGACTTTC; CDR3aa: CAISEGEWANVLTF
d_gene: NA; v_gene: TRBV5-1; abundance: NA; j_gene: TRBJ2-7; CDR3nt: TGCGCCAGCAGCTTGGACGGGCCCGACTACGAGCAGTACTTC; CDR3aa: CASSLDGPDYEQYF
d_gene: NA; v_gene: TRBV5-1; abundance: NA; j_gene: TRBJ2-5; CDR3nt: TGCGCCAGCAGCTCCTATACCGTCTACCAAGAGACCCAGTACTTC; CDR3aa: CASSSYTVYQETQYF
d_gene: TRBD1; v_gene: TRBV15; abundance: NA; j_gene: TRBJ1-1; CDR3nt: TGTGCCACCAGCAGCCCGACAGGGGTGAACACTGAAGCTTTCTTT; CDR3aa: CATSSPTGVNTEAFF
d_gene: TRBD1; v_gene: TRBV28; abundance: NA; j_gene: TRBJ1-3; CDR3nt: TGTGCCAGCAGTCCGAGTGACAGGGGGTGGGGAAACACCATATATTTT; CDR3aa: CASSPSDRGWGNTIYF
d_gene: NA; v_gene: TRBV2; abundance: few; j_gene: TRBJ1-5; CDR3nt: TGTGCCAGCAGCGGAGACGGGACTCCTAGAAATCAGCCCCAGCATTTT; CDR3aa: CASSGDGTPRNQPQHF
d_gene: NA; v_gene: TRBV30; abundance: NA; j_gene: TRBJ1-6; CDR3nt: TGTGCCTGGAGCGCTTTGGGTGACTCACCCCTCCACTTT; CDR3aa: CAWSALGDSPLHF
d_gene: NA; v_gene: TRBV29-1; abundance: NA; j_gene: TRBJ2-5; CDR3nt: TGCAGCGCCGACCGGGACTCCAGCGTGGAGACCCAGTACTTC; CDR3aa: CSADRDSSVETQYF
d_gene: NA; v_gene: TRBV30; abundance: NA; j_gene: TRBJ1-1; CDR3nt: TGTGCCTGGAGTGTAGGCGTGGCAGGCCCGAACACTGAAGCTTTCTTT; CDR3aa: CAWSVGVAGPNTEAFF
d_gene: NA; v_gene: TRBV6-1; abundance: few; j_gene: TRBJ2-7; CDR3nt: TGTGCCAGCAGCCCAAGCTCTTACGAGCAGTACTTC; CDR3aa: CASSPSSYEQYF
d_gene: NA; v_gene: TRBV14; abundance: NA; j_gene: TRBJ2-7; CDR3nt: TGTGCCAGCAGCCAAGGTCAGGGAGTGATGCACGAGCAGTACTTC; CDR3aa: CASSQGQGVMHEQYF
d_gene: NA; v_gene: TRBV13; abundance: NA; j_gene: TRBJ2-7; CDR3nt: TGTGCCAGCAGCCCTACAAGGGACGGAGCCTACGAGCAGTACTTC; CDR3aa: CASSPTRDGAYEQYF
d_gene: TRBD2; v_gene: TRBV4-3; abundance: NA; j_gene: TRBJ2-7; CDR3nt: TGCGCCAGCAGCCAAGACCCTAGCGGAACCTACGAGCAGTACTTC; CDR3aa: CASSQDPSGTYEQYF
d_gene: NA; v_gene: TRBV19; abundance: NA; j_gene: TRBJ2-6; CDR3nt: TGTGCCAGTAGTATAAGTAGGGAACCCGGGAGCTCTGGGGCCAACGTCCTGACTTTC; CDR3aa: CASSISREPGSSGANVLTF
d_gene: TRBD2; v_gene: TRBV27; abundance: NA; j_gene: TRBJ2-3; CDR3nt: TGTGCCAGCAGTTCCTTACTAGCGGGGGGTAGGGGAGATACGCAGTATTTT; CDR3aa: CASSSLLAGGRGDTQYF
d_gene: NA; v_gene: TRBV4-3; abundance: NA; j_gene: TRBJ2-3; CDR3nt: TGCGCCAGCAGCTCTATCGGGAATTATCCCACAGATACGCAGTATTTT; CDR3aa: CASSSIGNYPTDTQYF
d_gene: NA; v_gene: TRBV28; abundance: NA; j_gene: TRBJ2-3; CDR3nt: TGTGCCAGCAGCCTCACTCACCGGGACCGCCGGACAGATACGCAGTATTTT; CDR3aa: CASSLTHRDRRTDTQYF
d_gene: NA; v_gene: TRBV5-1; abundance: NA; j_gene: TRBJ1-3; CDR3nt: TGCGCCAGCAGCTTGACCCAGGGGACTTCTGGAAACACCATATATTTT; CDR3aa: CASSLTQGTSGNTIYF
d_gene: TRBD1; v_gene: TRBV7-9; abundance: NA; j_gene: TRBJ2-7; CDR3nt: TGTGCCAGCAGCCGAGACCCGGGACAGGGAATTGGTTACGAGCAGTACTTC; CDR3aa: CASSRDPGQGIGYEQYF
d_gene: NA; v_gene: TRBV5-6; abundance: once; j_gene: TRBJ2-2; CDR3nt: TGTGCCAGCAGCATCGGGCAGGGGACCGGGGAGCTGTTTTTT; CDR3aa: CASSIGQGTGELFF
d_gene: NA; v_gene: TRBV19; abundance: NA; j_gene: TRBJ2-3; CDR3nt: TGTGCCAGTAGGCTTGACACTAGCACAGATACGCAGTATTTT; CDR3aa: CASRLDTSTDTQYF
d_gene: NA; v_gene: TRBV28; abundance: NA; j_gene: TRBJ1-5; CDR3nt: TGTGCCAGCAGCTCACATCTCTTCGAGGTACGTCAGCCCCAGCATTTT; CDR3aa: CASSSHLFEVRQPQHF
d_gene: NA; v_gene: TRBV4-3; abundance: NA; j_gene: TRBJ1-2; CDR3nt: TGCGCCAGCAGCCAAGATACCGCCGGGGTGGTACTATATGGCTACACCTTC; CDR3aa: CASSQDTAGVVLYGYTF
d_gene: TRBD1; v_gene: TRBV5-1; abundance: NA; j_gene: TRBJ1-1; CDR3nt: TGCGCCAGCAGCTCACAGACAGGGGAAATGAACACTGAAGCTTTCTTT; CDR3aa: CASSSQTGEMNTEAFF
d_gene: NA; v_gene: TRBV4-3; abundance: NA; j_gene: TRBJ1-2; CDR3nt: TGCGCCAGCAGCCAAGATACGGGTCACAACGTCTATGGCTACACCTTC; CDR3aa: CASSQDTGHNVYGYTF
d_gene: TRBD1; v_gene: TRBV18; abundance: NA; j_gene: TRBJ1-5; CDR3nt: TGTGCCAGCTCTTCCCAGGGGGCTAGCAATCAGCCCCAGCATTTT; CDR3aa: CASSSQGASNQPQHF
d_gene: NA; v_gene: TRBV9; abundance: NA; j_gene: TRBJ2-7; CDR3nt: TGTGCCAGCAGCGTAGGAACGGGAGAGGGAGTCTACTACGAGCAGTACTTC; CDR3aa: CASSVGTGEGVYYEQYF
d_gene: NA; v_gene: TRBV2; abundance: NA; j_gene: TRBJ2-7; CDR3nt: TGTGCCAGCACTCCGGGGGACTTAACCTACGAGCAGTACTTC; CDR3aa: CASTPGDLTYEQYF
d_gene: TRBD1; v_gene: TRBV9; abundance: NA; j_gene: TRBJ1-1; CDR3nt: TGTGCCAGCAGCGGGGGACAGGGGACTGAAGCTTTCTTT; CDR3aa: CASSGGQGTEAFF
d_gene: NA; v_gene: TRBV19; abundance: NA; j_gene: TRBJ1-2; CDR3nt: TGTGCCAGTAGTATCCGGGCTAACTATGGCTACACCTTC; CDR3aa: CASSIRANYGYTF
d_gene: NA; v_gene: TRBV9; abundance: NA; j_gene: TRBJ1-5; CDR3nt: TGTGCCAGCAGCCCCGATAGGGGCAATCAGCCCCAGCATTTT; CDR3aa: CASSPDRGNQPQHF
d_gene: NA; v_gene: TRBV6-8; abundance: NA; j_gene: TRBJ1-1; CDR3nt: TGTGCCAGCAGTTACTCCAGGGCGGGGGACACTGAAGCTTTCTTT; CDR3aa: CASSYSRAGDTEAFF
d_gene: NA; v_gene: TRBV5-4; abundance: NA; j_gene: TRBJ2-7; CDR3nt: TGTGCCAGCAGCTTGGAAGGCTCTGTCTACGAGCAGTACTTC; CDR3aa: CASSLEGSVYEQYF
d_gene: TRBD1; v_gene: TRBV27; abundance: few; j_gene: TRBJ1-6; CDR3nt: TGTGCCAGCCGTACCGGGACAGGGGATTCACCCCTCCACTTT; CDR3aa: CASRTGTGDSPLHF
d_gene: TRBD2; v_gene: TRBV30; abundance: NA; j_gene: TRBJ2-7; CDR3nt: TGTGCCCGGACTAGCGGGAGCTCCTACGAGCAGTACTTC; CDR3aa: CARTSGSSYEQYF
d_gene: TRBD1; v_gene: TRBV7-8; abundance: NA; j_gene: TRBJ1-4; CDR3nt: TGTGCCAGCAGCTTGCCGAAGGACAGGGAGACCCCTATTCCAACTAATGAAAAACTGTTTTTT; CDR3aa: CASSLPKDRETPIPTNEKLFF
d_gene: NA; v_gene: TRBV5-1; abundance: NA; j_gene: TRBJ2-2; CDR3nt: TGCGCCAGCAGCTTGGGATGGGGCGAAGCCGGGGAGCTGTTTTTT; CDR3aa: CASSLGWGEAGELFF
d_gene: TRBD2; v_gene: TRBV9; abundance: NA; j_gene: TRBJ2-2; CDR3nt: TGTGCCAGCAGCGCTCCGGGACTAGCGGGATATAGGACCGGGGAGCTGTTTTTT; CDR3aa: CASSAPGLAGYRTGELFF
d_gene: TRBD1; v_gene: TRBV9; abundance: NA; j_gene: TRBJ1-6; CDR3nt: TGTGCCAGCAGCTCAGGGGGGGGCTTCGGTTCACCCCTCCACTTT; CDR3aa: CASSSGGGFGSPLHF
d_gene: TRBD2; v_gene: TRBV27; abundance: NA; j_gene: TRBJ2-2; CDR3nt: TGTGCCAGCAGTTGGACTAGTTACACCGGGGAGCTGTTTTTT; CDR3aa: CASSWTSYTGELFF